Described below is a single T cell receptor (beta chain) sequence and its context. Germline CDR1 and CDR2: MNHEY and SMNVEV (reference sequence). The CDR3 totals 18 residues. V dropped 8 bases and J dropped 2; count of bases not matched to a gene: 11. The record originates from a study of radiotherapy plus CTLA-4 blockade in lung cancer. TCRdb's table, derived via immunoSEQ multiplex PCR, lists solely in-frame clones and lacks some. This sample yields roughly 66,000 clones, of which over 80% are seen a single time; roughly 3.9% belongs to the top ten. The clonotype was recovered from a human donor with non-small cell lung cancer who had a partial response to radiotherapy plus ipilimumab. The chain is built from TRBV27 and TRBJ2-1; the match to TRBD2 covers 14 bases. The source material was peripheral blood, sampled from a patient treated with radiotherapy plus ipilimumab. The CDR3: CASGRLAGGPDAYNEQFF. The CDR3 coding sequence is TGTGCCAGCGGACGACTAGCGGGAGGGCCAGACGCCTACAATGAGCAGTTCTTC.